This T cell receptor beta chain derives from a study of blood T cell repertoires in COVID-19. Study overall: Some COVID-19 samples were acute and others convalescent; all came from the United States, Italy and Spain.

Original methodology: Amplifying reference gene primers gave estimates of nucleated cell counts. Assay: immunoSEQ multiplex PCR; the TCRdb copy retains only in-frame clones and omits some. From that table come the V and J calls and clone size; the DNA was used to work out D and trimming. This table holds about 310,000 clones, 89% found once. This CDR3 has 16 amino acids. CDR1 is SGHTA and CDR2 is FQGNSA in the germline V gene. V lost 5 bases to trimming and J lost 0 bases, with 15 bases between them. Adults between about 18 and 95 years of age took part from about two dozen US areas. Donors were grouped by their self-reported clinical history.

The chain uses TRBV7-2 and TRBJ2-3; tentative D call: TRBD2 (7 bases). Material: PBMCs or T cells enriched from blood (not recorded which). The sequence was obtained from a middle-aged woman who had recovered from COVID-19. CDR3 nucleotide sequence: TGTGCCAGCAGCAAACTAGGGGGGGCAAGCACAGATACGCAGTATTTT. Its translation is CASSKLGGASTDTQYF.